This record concerns one T cell receptor (beta chain) sequence. As yet, its antigen is unknown. PCR was performed using 60 Vbeta and 13 Jbeta primers. Some clones are missing from TCRdb's copy, which holds only in-frame ones; the method was immunoSEQ multiplex PCR. The data hold roughly 150,000 clones, with about 64% observed a single time. The data were taken from a study of cytomegalovirus exposure and HLA in healthy donors. Findings and limits, study-wide: Previous analysis showed most TCR beta V segments were productive about 90% or about 30% of the time.

In germline, CDR1 is SQVTM, CDR2 ANQGSEA. Germline trimming cut 5 bases from V and 4 bases from J; bases unmatched to any gene: 4. The CDR3 loop spans 13 amino acids. The TCR originated in a man in his 60s in good health and CMV-seronegative. V and J are TRBV29-1 and TRBJ2-5, with 10 bases identical to TRBD1. The sequenced sample consisted of PBMCs. Here the CDR3 DNA reads TGCAGCGTTCGAGACAGGGGGCGAGAGACCCAGTACTTC. Its translation is CSVRDRGRETQYF.